The entry below describes one TCR beta chain. The antigen remains undetermined. This record comes from a study of tumor-infiltrating lymphocytes in primary liver carcinoma. The CDR3 runs to 15 residues. Trimming removed 1 base at V and 9 bases at J, with 18 bases between. Taking about 17-31 mg of unsorted bulk tissue, the authors co-extracted RNA and DNA. Total RNA amounting to around 450 ng was the source from which TCR beta cDNA was made with a constant-region primer. Libraries of TCR beta came from three nested multiplex PCR rounds with slightly modified ARM-PCR. It was with TRBV1-TRBV30 forward primers and a C-beta reverse primer that the first two PCR rounds were run, at roughly 11 cycles each. TCRdb ran MiXCR on the multiplex PCR reads and lists one entry per CDR3 protein. Of roughly 100,000 distinct CDR3 sequences in the sample, roughly 80% were seen once. Study results and limitations: Tumors carried a top-250-clone fraction significantly exceeding that of blood (p = 0.039). Tumor region pairs outstripped tumor-adjacent and tumor-blood pairs in overlap.

The source material was liver tumor tissue from sampling region 3. Subset of the sample: tumor region T3, left-lateral pole. V and J are TRBV12-3 or TRBV12-4 and TRBJ1-2, with D tentatively TRBD1 (5 bases). The clonotype comes from a man aged 35-49 years with primary liver carcinoma and hepatitis B virus infection. CDR3 amino acids: CASSLDRQRARCYTF. DNA of the CDR3: TGTGCCAGCAGTTTAGACAGACAGAGGGCGCGGTGCTACACCTTC.